This is a list of T cell receptor beta chains from one sample in a study of CD8 T cells in Susac syndrome. From the immunoSEQ multiplex PCR reads, TCRdb called clonotypes with MiXCR, one entry per CDR3 protein. The data contain around 99,000 distinct CDR3 sequences, less than 97% of them singletons. The sequenced material came from CD4+ T cells from PBMCs. These receptors were obtained from a human donor in good health. Each CDR3 is given with its conserved first and last residue. The order of the fields is V gene, J gene, D gene, clone size, CDR3 DNA, CDR3 protein. D genes are given only for firm matches. Not all rows give a size; the values are once, few, many and, for expanded clones, a class.

TRBV7-9	TRBJ2-1	TRBD1	NA	TGTGCCAGCAGCCAGGGACAGCCCCGTCAGTTCTTC	CASSQGQPRQFF
TRBV30	TRBJ1-1	TRBD1	NA	TGTGCCTGGAGCGGGGACAGGGACGCTTTCTTT	CAWSGDRDAFF
TRBV28	TRBJ1-4	NA	NA	TGTGCCAGCAGTTTAACCACAGGTGTCGTTGGAAAACTGTTTTTT	CASSLTTGVVGKLFF
TRBV3-1	TRBJ2-5	NA	once	TGTGCCAGCAGCCAAGCCCTTTGGGGGCGGGTGACCCAGTACTTC	CASSQALWGRVTQYF
TRBV29-1	TRBJ2-7	TRBD1	NA	TGCAGCGTCCGAGATACGGGACAGTACTACGAGCAGTACTTC	CSVRDTGQYYEQYF
TRBV9	TRBJ2-7	TRBD1	NA	TGTGCCAGCAGCGTAGGAACAGGGGGCGCGGGGGAGCAGTACTTC	CASSVGTGGAGEQYF
TRBV7-9	TRBJ1-6	NA	NA	TGTGCCAGCAGCGGATCAGGGAACTCACCCCTCCACTTT	CASSGSGNSPLHF
TRBV20-1	TRBJ2-3	TRBD2	NA	TGCAGTGCAACTAGCGGCGACCAGATAACGCAGTATTTT	CSATSGDQITQYF
TRBV2	TRBJ1-1	TRBD1	NA	TGTGCCAGCAGGACACGACAGGGGGACACTGAAGCTTTCTTT	CASRTRQGDTEAFF
TRBV2	TRBJ2-7	NA	NA	TGTGCCAGCATGTGGACGGAAAGCTCCTACGAGCAGTACTTC	CASMWTESSYEQYF
TRBV7-2	TRBJ1-1	NA	NA	TGTGCCAGCAGCCCCAGAGGGACGGTGAGCAACACTGAAGCTTTCTTT	CASSPRGTVSNTEAFF
TRBV29-1	TRBJ2-7	NA	NA	TGCAGCGGTGCCCGGGGCGCCTACGAGCAGTACTTC	CSGARGAYEQYF
TRBV27	TRBJ2-5	TRBD2	NA	TGTGCCAGCAGTCAATCTAGCGGGAGCCTGCGAGAGACCCAGTACTTC	CASSQSSGSLRETQYF
TRBV27	TRBJ2-7	NA	NA	TGTGCCAGCAGTAAGACAGGGAGGGAGACCTACGAGCAGTACTTC	CASSKTGRETYEQYF
TRBV29-1	TRBJ2-2	NA	NA	TGCAGCGTTGAGTACCAGGGGGGCACCGGGGAGCTGTTTTTT	CSVEYQGGTGELFF
TRBV5-1	TRBJ2-2	NA	NA	TGCGCCAGCAGCAAGACCGGGACCTCGAGCACCGGGGAGCTGTTTTTT	CASSKTGTSSTGELFF
TRBV28	TRBJ2-7	TRBD1	NA	TGTGCCAGCAACACGGACAGGGGCTATGAGCAGTACTTC	CASNTDRGYEQYF
TRBV7-2	TRBJ2-7	TRBD1	NA	TGTGCCAGCAGCTTTGTTCCAGGACAGGGATTTGGGGAGCAGTACTTC	CASSFVPGQGFGEQYF
TRBV20-1	TRBJ1-5	NA	NA	TGCAGTGCTAGGGAGGGGATCCAGCCCCAGCATTTT	CSAREGIQPQHF
TRBV5-1	TRBJ1-4	NA	NA	TGCGCCAGCAGCCTTGGGAATGGGAATGAAAAACTGTTTTTT	CASSLGNGNEKLFF